Detailed here is one T cell receptor beta chain. The ends were cut back, 6 bases at V and 0 bases at J, with 8 bases in the middle. The length of the CDR3 is 14 residues. Germline V gene lookup returns CDR1 WSHSY and CDR2 SAAADI. The source of the sample is a study of blood T cell repertoires in COVID-19. Study summary: Samples taken during acute and convalescent COVID-19 were collected in the United States, Italy and Spain. From T cells, B-cell-depleted T cells, or PBMCs came the material, which was cDNA or gDNA.

The authors' processing: Nucleated cell counts were estimated from reference gene primer amplification. The table came from immunoSEQ multiplex PCR; TCRdb's copy has only in-frame clones and leaves some out. From that table come the V and J calls and clone size; the DNA was used to work out D and trimming. The table has 25,000 to 30,000 clones, approximately 88% seen once. This rearrangement joins TRBV10-2 to TRBJ1-4; D is undetermined. The clonotype comes from a human donor in a cohort sampled during active COVID-19. The sequencing input was peripheral blood. The CDR3 nucleotides are TGCGCCAGCAGGGGCACTGCAACTAATGAAAAACTGTTTTTT. Its protein product is CASRGTATNEKLFF.